The 21 T cell receptor beta chains listed next were all sequenced from one sample in a study of shared clonotypes between healthy human individuals. TCRdb keeps only in-frame clones here, not all; method: immunoSEQ multiplex PCR. The sample holds some 2,100,000 clones; under 97% are singletons and the top ten take around 0.13%. Material for sequencing was naive CD4+ T cells sorted from blood. The sample's subset: CD45RA+ positively selected. Receptor source: a young man in good health.

Points on this clone: The sample holds other DNA sequences that translate to the same CDR3. This rearrangement joins TRBV5-1 to TRBJ2-7; TRBD1 matches 8 bases. CDR1 and CDR2 (germline): SGHRS, YFSETQ. The CDR3 is 15 amino acids. With V trimmed by 0 bases and J by 0 bases, 2 bases remained unmatched. The CDR3 region is CASSLGGQASYEQYF. CDR3 bases: TGCGCCAGCAGCTTGGGGGGACAGGCCTCCTACGAGCAGTACTTC.

Remarks on this clone: A junction end diverges from the germline sequence, so it may reflect a read error. The chain combines TRBV10-3 with TRBJ1-5; D gene uncertain. The CDR3 extends over 14 amino acids. The V gene's germline CDR1 is ENHRY and CDR2 SYGVKD. For the CDR3, the DNA is TGTGCCATCAGAGAGTCAGCCAACAATCAGCCCCAGCATTTT. Translation gives CAIRESANNQPQHF.

CDR3 residues: CASSEYAGTVSTDTQYF. The CDR3 DNA follows: TGTGCCAGCAGTGAATACGCCGGGACAGTTAGCACAGATACGCAGTATTTT. The chain combines TRBV6-1 with TRBJ2-3, with 7 bases identical to TRBD1. Germline-derived CDR1 and CDR2 are MNHNS and SASEGT. The CDR3 consists of 17 residues. V lost 2 bases, J lost 0 bases, and 8 bases stayed unmatched.

This chain links TRBV10-3 with TRBJ2-7; D uncertain. CDR1 is ENHRY and CDR2 is SYGVKD in the germline V gene. Trimming stripped 8 bases from V and 2 bases from J, with 10 bases between. CDR3 length equals 12 residues. The CDR3, as DNA: TGTGCCATCGCCAAGTCTGCCTACGAGCAGTACTTC. Protein: CAIAKSAYEQYF.

Comment on this clone: Other nucleotide sequences from this sample produce the same CDR3. J is TRBJ1-1 and V is TRBV19, with D unclear. There are 13 residues in the CDR3. Germline values: CDR1 LNHDA, CDR2 SQIVND (reference sequence). The V gene lost 3 bases and the J gene lost 2 bases, with 7 bases spanning the gap. CDR3 DNA: TGTGCCAGTAGTATTAGGCCTAACACTGAAGCTTTCTTT. Its protein is CASSIRPNTEAFF.

The chain recombines TRBV28 with TRBJ1-1; unclear D gene. The germline V gene has CDR1 MDHEN and CDR2 SYDVKM. The germline V and J ends were trimmed by 2 bases and 1 base, with 8 bases remaining between them. This CDR3 region has 14 residues. As DNA, the CDR3 is TGTGCCAGCAGTTTACAGTTTGAGAACACTGAAGCTTTCTTT. This translates into CASSLQFENTEAFF.

The chain has TRBV10-1 and TRBJ2-2; D is perhaps TRBD1 (5 bases). There are 16 residues in the CDR3. CDR1 is WNHNN and CDR2 is SYGVQD in the germline V gene (reference sequence). V was pared by 2 bases and J by 1 base, with 11 bases between. CDR3 sequence: CASSEAGLRNTGELFF. Here the CDR3 DNA reads TGCGCCAGCAGTGAGGCAGGGTTGCGGAACACCGGGGAGCTGTTTTTT.

V gene TRBV5-1 combines with J gene TRBJ2-6; D remains unclear. V was cut by 1 base and J by 0 bases, with 5 bases left in between. The CDR3 runs 15 residues. The germline V gene encodes CDR1 SGHRS and CDR2 YFSETQ. This chain's CDR3 is CASSLSVSGANVLTF. As DNA, the CDR3 is TGCGCCAGCAGCTTGTCAGTCTCTGGGGCCAACGTCCTGACTTTC.

The chain combines TRBV5-1 with TRBJ2-3; possibly TRBD2 for D (7 bases). CDR3 length: 15 amino acids. Germline CDR1 is SGHRS and CDR2 is YFSETQ. The germline V and J ends were trimmed by 4 bases and 7 bases, with 19 bases remaining between them. The CDR3 nucleotides read TGCGCCAGCAGCCCCTACGGGGGGCGGGCATATACGCAGTATTTT. This codes for CASSPYGGRAYTQYF.

The V call is TRBV2, the J call TRBJ2-1; 9 nucleotides match TRBD1. Germline values: CDR1 SNHLY, CDR2 FYNNEI. This CDR3 is built from 13 residues. V dropped 8 bases and J dropped 9; count of bases not matched to a gene: 8. The CDR3 coding sequence is TGTGCCAGCGCCGGACAGGGGATGGGTGAGCAGTTCTTC. Translating gives CASAGQGMGEQFF.

V is TRBV27 and J is TRBJ1-1; 9 positions match TRBD1. The CDR3 runs 14 residues. With V trimmed by 6 bases and J by 4 bases, 6 bases remained unmatched. CDR1 MNHEY and CDR2 SMNVEV come from the germline V gene (reference sequence). CDR3 sequence: CASRGQGKGTEAFF. The DNA for the CDR3 is TGTGCCAGCAGAGGACAGGGGAAGGGCACTGAAGCTTTCTTT.

V is TRBV11-2 and J is TRBJ2-1; D is perhaps TRBD2 (6 bases). CDR1 and CDR2 from the germline V gene are SGHAT and FQNNGV. The CDR3 has 13 residues. V lost 5 bases and J 5 bases, leaving 10 bases between the germline ends. The CDR3 protein is CASSPGLNNEQFF. Here the CDR3 DNA reads TGTGCCAGCAGCCCGGGACTTAACAATGAGCAGTTCTTC.

V gene TRBV5-1 combines with J gene TRBJ2-5; 10 bases fit TRBD1. Germline assignment: CDR1 SGHRS and CDR2 YFSETQ. V trimming: 4 bases; J trimming: 4 bases; junction bases outside the gene matches: 7. The CDR3 runs 15 residues. CDR3 sequence reads: CASSHLGQGGETQYF. CDR3 DNA: TGCGCCAGCAGCCACCTCGGACAGGGGGGAGAGACCCAGTACTTC. The full variable domain, in which reference TRBV5-1 and TRBJ2-5 provide the parts outside the CDR3, is KAGVTQTPRYLIKTRGQQVTLSCSPISGHRSVSWYQQTPGQGLQFLFEYFSETQRNKGNFPGRFSGRQFSNSRSEMNVSTLELGDSALYLCASSHLGQGGETQYFGPGTRLLVL.

The rearrangement joins TRBV27 to TRBJ2-2; 7 bases line up with TRBD1. The CDR3 is 15 residues long. V was pared by 6 bases and J by 4 bases, with 8 bases of the junction left unmatched. CDR1 and CDR2 (germline): MNHEY, SMNVEV (reference sequence). CDR3 region: CASSQGQDFTGELFF. The DNA for the CDR3 is TGTGCCAGCAGCCAAGGACAGGACTTCACCGGGGAGCTGTTTTTT.

The genes are TRBV6-1 and TRBJ1-2; TRBD1 matches at 9 bases. Germline V lookup: CDR1 MNHNS, CDR2 SASEGT. J gave up 7 bases and V 10 bases, and 10 bases lay outside the gene matches. The CDR3 is made up of 13 amino acids. This CDR3 reads CAISRDRDGGYTF. For the CDR3, the DNA is TGTGCCATTTCTCGGGACAGGGATGGTGGCTACACCTTC.

The genes are TRBV28 and TRBJ1-2; 8 bases match TRBD1. The CDR3 loop spans 16 amino acids. After removal of 6 bases from V and 5 bases from J, the junction contained 14 bases not matched to a gene. Per germline, CDR1 MDHEN and CDR2 SYDVKM. Written as DNA, the CDR3 is TGTGCCAGCAGCGAATTTCAGGGGGCAACAATTTATGGCTACACCTTC. Translated, it gives CASSEFQGATIYGYTF.

CDR3 amino acids: CAWSLYRERIEAFF. In nucleotides, the CDR3 is TGTGCCTGGAGTCTATACAGGGAGAGAATAGAAGCTTTCTTT. V and J are TRBV30 and TRBJ1-1; perhaps TRBD1 as D (6 bases). In germline, CDR1 is GTSNPN, CDR2 SVGIG (reference sequence). V was cut by 2 bases and J by 8 bases, with 18 bases left in between. The CDR3 has 14 amino acids.

V is TRBV7-3 and J is TRBJ2-3, with no clear D. Looked up from germline, CDR1 is SGHTA and CDR2 is FQGTGA. This CDR3 contains 14 residues. V lost 0 bases and J 3 bases, leaving 7 bases between the germline ends. The CDR3 DNA reads as TGTGCCAGCAGCTTAACGTATCAGACAGATACGCAGTATTTT. Encoded protein: CASSLTYQTDTQYF.

This clone was recorded only once. Other nucleotide sequences in the sample specify the same CDR3. The J gene is TRBJ2-5, the V gene TRBV5-1; 8 positions match TRBD1. CDR3 length: 14 residues. V was clipped by 3 bases and J by 3 bases; unmatched bases: 4. Per germline, CDR1 SGHRS and CDR2 YFSETQ. CDR3 DNA: TGCGCCAGCAGCTCCGGGACAGGAAAAGAGACCCAGTACTTC. Its translation: CASSSGTGKETQYF. Supplemented by reference TRBV5-1 and TRBJ2-5, the full variable domain reads KAGVTQTPRYLIKTRGQQVTLSCSPISGHRSVSWYQQTPGQGLQFLFEYFSETQRNKGNFPGRFSGRQFSNSRSEMNVSTLELGDSALYLCASSSGTGKETQYFGPGTRLLVL.

The chain carries TRBV27 and TRBJ1-1, with 7 positions matching TRBD1. From germline, CDR1 is MNHEY and CDR2 SMNVEV (reference sequence). The CDR3 has 13 residues. Trimming took 6 bases from V and 6 from J; bases not matched to a gene: 7. The CDR3 here is CASREGARAEAFF. In DNA, the CDR3 is TGTGCCAGCAGAGAGGGGGCTCGGGCTGAAGCTTTCTTT.

The chain links TRBV15 to TRBJ2-5; D remains ambiguous. Trimming cost V 0 bases and J 2 bases, with 7 bases left between them. The CDR3 sequence is 14 residues long. CDR1 and CDR2 (germline): LNHNV, YYDKDF (reference sequence). This CDR3 reads CATSRDVAQETQYF. The CDR3 DNA follows: TGTGCCACCAGCAGAGATGTGGCGCAAGAGACCCAGTACTTC.